This T cell receptor beta chain derives from a study of tumour-infiltrating T cells in Burkitt lymphoma. Study information: Overall and progression-free survival were predicted by productive clonality.

CDR1 and CDR2 (germline): MNHEY, SMNVEV (reference sequence). The CDR3 loop spans 13 amino acids. Trimming took off 2 bases at V and 9 bases at J, with 11 bases between the two ends. Clones were sequenced by immunoSEQ multiplex PCR, and TCRdb holds only the in-frame ones, with some missing. The sample has 15,000 to 20,000 clones, roughly 79% seen once. Sequenced: tumor tissue. The origin of this receptor is a human donor with diffuse large B-cell lymphoma. This chain joins TRBV27 and TRBJ2-1; no clear D. This CDR3 is CASSLGVVSEQFF. CDR3 in DNA: TGTGCCAGCAGTTTAGGGGTAGTTAGTGAGCAGTTCTTC.